This passage covers 30 T cell receptor beta chains from one sample sequenced in a study of blood T cell repertoires in COVID-19 (dated by TCRdb to between 2020 and 2021). Preparation of the library involved the immunoSEQ multiplex PCR assay. Imported from immuneACCESS, the table was reduced by TCRdb to in-frame sequences with V and J called. These copies leave out some clones; in studies compared against another copy, an unresolved V gene accounts for under half, and the cause of the remainder is not known. The sample table holds about 120,000 clones, of which about 90% were seen once. The top ten clonotypes cover 25% to 35% of the sample. The specimen was peripheral blood. The receptors shown here come from a woman aged 65 to 85 with acute or convalescent COVID-19.

This clone showed up just once. The chain uses TRBV24-1 and TRBJ2-2, with 7 nucleotides matching TRBD1. The CDR3 runs to 18 residues. Unmatched junction bases numbered 11, after V lost 4 bases and J lost 1 base. The germline gives CDR1 KGHDR, CDR2 SFDVKD. The CDR3 spells CATSDTGTARKNTGELFF. The CDR3 DNA sequence: TGTGCCACCAGTGACACTGGGACAGCGAGAAAGAACACCGGGGAGCTGTTTTTT.

V is TRBV5-1 and J is TRBJ1-4, with 8 positions matching TRBD1. Germline V lookup: CDR1 SGHRS, CDR2 YFSETQ. The CDR3 runs to 14 residues. Unmatched junction bases numbered 7, after V lost 6 bases and J lost 6 bases. The CDR3 sequence is CASTLGQEDEKLFF. Written as DNA, the CDR3 is TGCGCCAGCACCCTGGGACAGGAGGATGAAAAACTGTTTTTT. Together with reference TRBV5-1 and TRBJ1-4, the CDR3 gives the full variable domain: KAGVTQTPRYLIKTRGQQVTLSCSPISGHRSVSWYQQTPGQGLQFLFEYFSETQRNKGNFPGRFSGRQFSNSRSEMNVSTLELGDSALYLCASTLGQEDEKLFFGSGTQLSVL.

This sequence joins TRBV7-2 and TRBJ2-2; 8 nucleotides agree with TRBD2. In germline, CDR1 is SGHTA, CDR2 FQGNSA. This CDR3 has 17 residues. Germline trimming cut 5 bases from V and 1 base from J; bases unmatched to any gene: 9. The DNA of the CDR3 is TGTGCCAGCAGCCCCCCGGGGAGCGGGGGGAACACCGGGGAGCTGTTTTTT. Its translation: CASSPPGSGGNTGELFF.

J is TRBJ1-2 and V is TRBV3-1 (or the pseudogene TRBV3-2); 9 bases are a match to TRBD1. V gave up 4 bases and J gave up 1 base; unmatched junction bases: 10. The germline CDR1 and CDR2 sequences are LGHDT and YNNKEL (reference sequence). There are 17 residues in the CDR3. The CDR3 nucleotides are TGTGCCAGCAGCCCATCTCCCGGGACAGGGTTTAACTATGGCTACACCTTC. Residues: CASSPSPGTGFNYGYTF.

CDR3 amino acids: CASSLPGLRGTDTQYF. The CDR3 DNA sequence: TGTGCCAGCAGCCTCCCGGGACTTCGGGGCACAGATACGCAGTATTTT. The V call is TRBV3-1 (or the pseudogene TRBV3-2), the J call TRBJ2-3; tentatively, D is TRBD2 (6 bases). Germline V lookup: CDR1 LGHDT, CDR2 YNNKEL (reference sequence). Trimming removed 4 bases at V and 1 base at J, with 15 bases between. This CDR3 is 16 amino acids long.

The V and J genes are TRBV5-6 and TRBJ2-7, with D uncertain. The CDR3 is 15 residues long. CDR1 and CDR2 (germline): SGHDT, YYEEEE. V was trimmed by 0 bases and J by 0 bases, leaving 10 bases between them. Here the CDR3 reads CASSLVGWSSYEQYF. In nucleotides, the CDR3 is TGTGCCAGCAGCTTGGTCGGTTGGAGCTCCTACGAGCAGTACTTC.

The J gene is TRBJ2-1, the V gene TRBV25-1; D is ambiguous. Germline CDR1 reads MGHDK; CDR2 reads SYGVNS. V lost 2 bases and J 0 bases, leaving 11 bases between the germline ends. CDR3 length: 16 amino acids. CDR3 coding DNA: TGTGCCAGCAGTGAAGGCGGAAGTTTCTCCTACAATGAGCAGTTCTTC. Amino acids: CASSEGGSFSYNEQFF.

The CDR3 DNA reads TGCGCCAGCAGCTTGGGACTAGCGGGGGTTTCAGATACGCAGTATTTT. It is translated as CASSLGLAGVSDTQYF. The chain uses TRBV5-1 and TRBJ2-3; 12 positions match TRBD2. Trimming at V came to 0 bases and at J to 4 bases, leaving 3 bases not matched to a gene. The germline gives CDR1 SGHRS, CDR2 YFSETQ. The length of the CDR3 is 16 residues.

The V and J genes are TRBV24-1 and TRBJ2-5, with unresolved D. The CDR3 sequence is 11 residues long. The germline V gene encodes CDR1 KGHDR and CDR2 SFDVKD. Trimming took 8 bases from V and 4 from J, leaving 7 bases between them. The CDR3, as DNA: TGTGCCACCAACATTGCAGAGACCCAGTACTTC. Its protein product is CATNIAETQYF.

This chain joins TRBV11-2 and TRBJ2-1; no clear D gene. Germline loops: CDR1 SGHAT, CDR2 FQNNGV. The V and J ends lost 1 base and 0 bases respectively, with 10 bases between them. The CDR3 contains 16 residues. CDR3 sequence (DNA): TGTGCCAGCAGCTTAGTTCTGAGCTCCTCCTACAATGAGCAGTTCTTC. This codes for CASSLVLSSSYNEQFF.

V is TRBV29-1 and J is TRBJ1-1, with D unresolved. The CDR3 runs 13 residues. Trimming took 2 bases from V and 1 from J, leaving 8 bases between them. Germline assignment: CDR1 SQVTM and CDR2 ANQGSEA. The CDR3 spells CSVESGRNTEAFF. CDR3 coding DNA: TGCAGCGTTGAATCTGGCAGGAACACTGAAGCTTTCTTT.

The V gene is TRBV6-4, the J gene TRBJ1-1, with TRBD1 as a possible D gene (6 bases). The CDR3 contains 15 residues. From germline, CDR1 is MRHNA and CDR2 SNTAGT. Trimming took off 6 bases at V and 0 bases at J, with 14 bases between the two ends. This chain's CDR3 is CASRDTGQMNTEAFF. CDR3 in DNA: TGTGCCAGCAGGGATACGGGACAAATGAACACTGAAGCTTTCTTT.

This clone was counted a single time. The chain's CDR3 is CASSFPSGGASGELFF. CDR3 sequence (DNA): TGCGCCAGCAGCTTCCCTAGCGGGGGGGCTTCCGGGGAGCTGTTTTTT. The rearrangement joins TRBV5-1 to TRBJ2-2; TRBD2 matches at 12 bases. Germline trimming cut 2 bases from V and 6 bases from J; bases unmatched to any gene: 5. This CDR3 is 16 amino acids long. CDR1 is SGHRS, CDR2 YFSETQ, per germline. The entire variable domain, with the rest obtained from reference TRBV5-1 and TRBJ2-2, is as follows: KAGVTQTPRYLIKTRGQQVTLSCSPISGHRSVSWYQQTPGQGLQFLFEYFSETQRNKGNFPGRFSGRQFSNSRSEMNVSTLELGDSALYLCASSFPSGGASGELFFGEGSRLTVL.

This chain connects TRBV5-1 to TRBJ2-1; 15 nucleotides align to TRBD2. The germline V gene has CDR1 SGHRS and CDR2 YFSETQ. After removal of 2 bases from V and 2 bases from J, the junction contained 2 bases not matched to a gene. The CDR3 is made up of 17 amino acids. CDR3 DNA sequence: TGCGCCAGCAGCTTTTGGACTAGCGGGGGGGCCTACAATGAGCAGTTCTTC. This sequence encodes CASSFWTSGGAYNEQFF.

This rearrangement joins TRBV29-1 to TRBJ2-7; 9 nucleotides agree with TRBD2. CDR3 length: 14 amino acids. After removal of 0 bases from V and 4 bases from J, the junction contained 4 bases not matched to a gene. CDR1 is SQVTM and CDR2 is ANQGSEA in the germline V gene. The CDR3: CSVEDYLAGYEQYF. The CDR3, as DNA: TGCAGCGTTGAAGATTACCTAGCGGGGTACGAGCAGTACTTC.

The chain joins TRBV7-9 to TRBJ2-7; TRBD1 matches 7 bases. The CDR3 has 15 residues. Germline CDR1 SEHNR, CDR2 FQNEAQ (reference sequence). V shed 2 bases and J 0 bases; nucleotides not matched to a gene: 4. CDR3 protein: CASSLQGVSSYEQYF. The DNA of the CDR3 is TGTGCCAGCAGCTTACAGGGGGTTAGCTCCTACGAGCAGTACTTC.

V gene TRBV19 combines with J gene TRBJ2-4; TRBD1 aligns across 9 bases. This CDR3 region has 15 residues. Germline values: CDR1 LNHDA, CDR2 SQIVND (reference sequence). V dropped 6 bases and J dropped 9; count of bases not matched to a gene: 12. The CDR3 here is CASSTSGQGIPIQYF. CDR3 sequence (DNA): TGTGCCAGTAGCACCTCGGGACAGGGAATACCCATTCAGTACTTC.

The chain couples TRBV6-6 to TRBJ1-3; D may be TRBD1 (6 bases). V lost 6 bases and J lost 0, with 12 bases in between. Germline CDR1 and CDR2: MNHNY and SVGAGI (reference sequence). The CDR3 is made up of 15 amino acids. Here the CDR3 reads CASRWSQGSGNTIYF. Written as DNA, the CDR3 is TGTGCCAGCAGATGGTCACAGGGCTCTGGAAACACCATATATTTT.

The chain uses TRBV3-1 (or the pseudogene TRBV3-2) and TRBJ2-5; 10 bases match TRBD2. CDR3 size: 16 residues. V shed 3 bases, J shed 3 bases, and the junction held 7 bases outside the gene matches. The germline gives CDR1 LGHDT, CDR2 YNNKEL (reference sequence). CDR3 coding DNA: TGTGCCAGCAGCCATCAATTCCTAGCGGGGGAAGAGACCCAGTACTTC. Its protein product is CASSHQFLAGEETQYF.

The chain is built from TRBV18 and TRBJ2-2, with no clear D. The V and J ends lost 0 bases and 4 bases respectively, with 12 bases between them. There are 16 residues in the CDR3. Per the germline V gene, CDR1 is KGHSH and CDR2 is LQKENI. The CDR3 loop reads CASSPPSLGGTGELFF. The CDR3 coding sequence is TGTGCCAGCTCACCACCCTCCCTAGGTGGCACCGGGGAGCTGTTTTTT. Combining the CDR3 with reference TRBV18 and TRBJ2-2 gives the whole variable domain NAGVMQNPRHLVRRRGQEARLRCSPMKGHSHVYWYRQLPEEGLKFMVYLQKENIIDESGMPKERFSAEFPKEGPSILRIQQVVRGDSAAYFCASSPPSLGGTGELFFGEGSRLTVL.

The chain combines TRBV7-3 with TRBJ2-5; unclear D gene. The CDR3 covers 13 residues. The ends were cut back, 3 bases at V and 3 bases at J, with 8 bases in the middle. The germline CDR1 and CDR2 sequences are SGHTA and FQGTGA. The CDR3 DNA reads as TGTGCCAGCAGCTTGCGACGGGAAGAGACCCAGTACTTC. Its translation: CASSLRREETQYF.

The sample holds a few counts of this clone. The chain combines TRBV18 with TRBJ1-2, with 11 bases fitting TRBD1. The ends lost 5 bases at V and 2 bases at J; junction bases unmatched: 4. Germline-derived CDR1 and CDR2 are KGHSH and LQKENI. The CDR3 contains 15 residues. The CDR3 region is CASSIGQGANYGYTF. In nucleotides, the CDR3 is TGTGCCAGCTCAATAGGACAGGGGGCGAACTATGGCTACACCTTC.

J is TRBJ2-7 and V is TRBV2; TRBD2 matches 8 bases. The CDR3 totals 15 residues. CDR1 and CDR2 (germline): SNHLY, FYNNEI. Trimming took 2 bases from V and 2 from J; bases not matched to a gene: 5. The CDR3 reads CASSELAGGPYEQYF. As DNA, the CDR3 is TGTGCCAGCAGTGAATTGGCGGGGGGCCCCTACGAGCAGTACTTC.

As for this clone: One end of the junction is discordant with germline, which a read error may explain. The rearrangement joins TRBV20-1 to TRBJ1-1; no firm D call. Germline V gives CDR1 DFQATT, CDR2 SNEGSKA (reference sequence). The CDR3 runs to 9 residues. CDR3 sequence (DNA): TGCAGTGCCGGCGGGCCGCCGGGCTTT. Protein sequence: CSAGGPPGF.

This clone showed up just once. CDR3 loop: CASSRPGRRGGTDTQYF. CDR3 bases: TGTGCCAGTAGTCGCCCCGGTCGTCGGGGGGGCACAGATACGCAGTATTTT. J is TRBJ2-3 and V is TRBV19; 7 bases align to TRBD2. The CDR3 spans 17 residues. CDR1 is LNHDA, CDR2 SQIVND, per germline (reference sequence). V lost 5 bases, J lost 1 base, and 12 bases stayed unmatched.

The chain links TRBV29-1 to TRBJ2-1, with 10 bases identical to TRBD1. Looked up from germline, CDR1 is SQVTM and CDR2 is ANQGSEA. The CDR3 has 15 residues. V dropped 7 bases and J dropped 3; count of bases not matched to a gene: 9. The CDR3 region has the DNA TGCAGCGCTACGAACCGGGACAGGGGCTACAATGAGCAGTTCTTC. This translates into CSATNRDRGYNEQFF.

V usage is TRBV6-5 and J usage is TRBJ1-3, with D possibly TRBD1 on 6 matching bases. Trimming removed 6 bases from V and 4 bases from J, with 16 bases in between. The CDR3 covers 15 residues. Germline CDR1 MNHEY, CDR2 SVGAGI. The CDR3 nucleotides are TGTGCCAGCAGGACCCTTACAGGGACCGGAAACACCATATATTTT. Amino acids: CASRTLTGTGNTIYF.

In DNA form, the CDR3 reads TGTGCCAGCAGCCAAGGGGGGGGCAGATGGGATCAGCCCCAGCATTTT. Encoded protein: CASSQGGGRWDQPQHF. V gene TRBV3-1 (or the pseudogene TRBV3-2) combines with J gene TRBJ1-5, with a tentative D call TRBD1 (6 bases). This CDR3 region has 16 residues. Per the germline V gene, CDR1 is LGHDT and CDR2 is YNNKEL (reference sequence). Trimming left V 1 base short and J 5 bases short, with 15 bases between.

The chain is built from TRBV3-1 (or the pseudogene TRBV3-2) and TRBJ1-2; 10 bases map to TRBD1. The CDR3 is 16 amino acids. The germline CDR1 and CDR2 sequences are LGHDT and YNNKEL (reference sequence). With V trimmed by 1 base and J by 2 bases, 4 bases remained unmatched. CDR3 amino acids: CASSQVGTGVNYGYTF. CDR3 DNA sequence: TGTGCCAGCAGCCAAGTAGGGACAGGGGTGAACTATGGCTACACCTTC.

This clone was counted once. The chain recombines TRBV3-1 (or the pseudogene TRBV3-2) with TRBJ2-7; D ambiguous. The CDR3 spans 12 residues. Looked up from germline, CDR1 is LGHDT and CDR2 is YNNKEL (reference sequence). Trimming left V 2 bases short and J 3 bases short, with 5 bases between. The CDR3 loop reads CASSQNSYEQYF. In DNA, the CDR3 is TGTGCCAGCAGCCAAAACAGCTACGAGCAGTACTTC.